Listed below are T cell receptor beta chains from one sample, sequenced in a study of cytomegalovirus exposure and HLA in healthy donors. TCRdb's table, derived via immunoSEQ multiplex PCR, lists solely in-frame clones and lacks some. This table holds about 170,000 clones, more than 65% found once. Sequenced sample: PBMCs. The receptors here all came from a male donor in good health and CMV-seronegative. The CDR3 runs from the conserved cysteine through the conserved F or W. Expanded clones are given a class, and other clones once, few, many or no size at all.

V gene,clone size,CDR3 protein
TRBV6-4,-,CSRRDREEAFF
TRBV7-9,-,CASSLGLGMENYGYTF
TRBV9,-,CASSVVGRGLGENEQFF
TRBV5-8,-,CASLAEPWWDTQYF
TRBV25-1,-,CATESLGNTYEQYF
TRBV6-4,few,CASSDSPQATHEQFF
TRBV28,-,CASSPGLASTDTQYF
TRBV28,-,CASIPPGQNQPQHF
TRBV7-9,-,CASRGDSNSPLHF
TRBV6-1,-,CASSAGTGGGEQYF
TRBV7-8,-,CASSPSGGAGEQFF
TRBV9,-,CASSVEGTGVEGKAFF
TRBV10-3,-,CAISTLTGGNEQFF
TRBV19,-,CASSNIQETQYF
TRBV5-1,-,CASSLAPGGTDTQYF
TRBV5-4,-,CASSLEAARTYEQYF
TRBV6-4,-,CASSHEAQTDTQYF
TRBV21-1,-,CASSVEGTEVGETQYF
TRBV9,-,CASSPGVNTEAFF
TRBV6-6,-,CASRRLGGKLFF
TRBV28,-,CASRLAGGLKGNTGELFF
TRBV27,few,CASSSFFYNEQFF
TRBV5-5,-,CASSFSGNSPLHF
TRBV6-4,-,CASSDVSGGQFF
TRBV2,-,CASSKLAGGLSKAGELFF
TRBV2,-,CASSASFSEQFF
TRBV5-4,-,CASSRDGTGIYEQYF
TRBV10-3,-,CAITKSNSYNEQFF
TRBV9,-,CASSVGSVNTEAFF